Sequencing of this T cell receptor beta chain was carried out in a study of blood T cell repertoires in COVID-19 (dated by TCRdb to between 2020 and 2021). The study in broad terms: The collaborator samples originated in the United States, Italy and Spain and spanned the acute and convalescent phases of COVID-19. A de-identified subject ID, COVID-19 status, age in years and sex were almost always included in the sample metadata. Where HLA class I and class II types were available, the types were taken from metadata supplied by the sample provider, not from assay-based typing. Deeply sampled blood TCRbeta repertoires from subjects exposed to, actively infected with, or recovered from COVID-19 were included in the dataset. The samples were drawn from the first 160 participants of the ongoing ImmuneRACE study and from 950 to 1,500 subjects provided by 6 global collaborators. The repertoires were released in a freely available public database intended as a resource for research on the immune response to SARS-CoV-2. The prospective study material was composed of cDNA or gDNA derived from T cells, B-cell-depleted T cells, or PBMCs.

As concerns this clone: Its antigen remains unidentified. No much larger clone exists at a distance of one base, and base qualities are not known.

Points the paper makes about the study in general: The quantity of clinical and demographic metadata differed by source and by participant and was supplied without curation.

The collaborating institutions used their own protocols to collect whole blood in K2EDTA tubes. For TCRbeta analysis, collaborators shipped samples as frozen whole blood, isolated PBMCs, or DNA extracted from either of those sample types. TCRbeta CDR3 regions were amplified from genomic DNA by means of the immunoSEQ Assay, a bias-controlled multiplex PCR. The paper's processing steps were these. Nucleated cell counts per sample were estimated from amplification of reference gene primers within the assay. To quantify the absolute abundance of each unique TCRbeta CDR3 rearrangement, sequence reads were collapsed and filtered. For each sample, productive Simpson clonality was calculated as the square root of Simpson's diversity index across productive rearrangements. Here the immuneACCESS table is served through TCRdb, limited to in-frame sequences with V and J called. Missing clones are a known gap in these copies; in checked studies unresolved V genes cover under half, and the rest lacks a known reason. The DNA was the basis for D and trimming; V, J and clone size are from that table. The sample table holds 250,000 to 300,000 clones, of which around 79% were seen once. 3% to 3.5% of the sample goes to the ten largest clones.

The sequence was obtained from an elderly woman with acute or convalescent COVID-19. Sequences were obtained from peripheral blood.

The nucleotide sequence is given as TGTGCCAGCAGTGACCCGGGACAGGGGATTCCTGGAAACACCATATATTTT. It specifies CASSDPGQGIPGNTIYF. This receptor chain uses TRBV6-4 and TRBJ1-3; 10 bases in the junction line up with TRBD1. The germline V gene specifies MRHNA as CDR1 and SNTAGT as CDR2. After removal of 2 bases from V and 2 bases from J, the junction retains 6 bases not matched to a gene. The cysteine opens and the phenylalanine closes a CDR3 of 17 amino acids. Only the CDR3 DNA is retained, 51 bases long and in frame from the first base.